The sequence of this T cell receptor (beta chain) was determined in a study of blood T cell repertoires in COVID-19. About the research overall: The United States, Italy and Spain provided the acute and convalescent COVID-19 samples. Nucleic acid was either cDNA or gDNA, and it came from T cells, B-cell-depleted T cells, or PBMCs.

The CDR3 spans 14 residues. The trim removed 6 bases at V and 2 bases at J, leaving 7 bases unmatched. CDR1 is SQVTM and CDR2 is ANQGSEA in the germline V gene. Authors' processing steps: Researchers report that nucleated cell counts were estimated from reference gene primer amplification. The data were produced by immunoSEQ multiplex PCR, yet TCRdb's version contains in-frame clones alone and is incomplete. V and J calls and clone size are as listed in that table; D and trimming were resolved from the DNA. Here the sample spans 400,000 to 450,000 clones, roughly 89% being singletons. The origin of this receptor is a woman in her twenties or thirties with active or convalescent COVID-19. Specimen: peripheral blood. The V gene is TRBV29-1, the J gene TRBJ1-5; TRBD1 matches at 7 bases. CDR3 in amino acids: CSVGDRVGNQPQHF. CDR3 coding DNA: TGCAGCGTCGGAGACAGGGTGGGCAATCAGCCCCAGCATTTT.